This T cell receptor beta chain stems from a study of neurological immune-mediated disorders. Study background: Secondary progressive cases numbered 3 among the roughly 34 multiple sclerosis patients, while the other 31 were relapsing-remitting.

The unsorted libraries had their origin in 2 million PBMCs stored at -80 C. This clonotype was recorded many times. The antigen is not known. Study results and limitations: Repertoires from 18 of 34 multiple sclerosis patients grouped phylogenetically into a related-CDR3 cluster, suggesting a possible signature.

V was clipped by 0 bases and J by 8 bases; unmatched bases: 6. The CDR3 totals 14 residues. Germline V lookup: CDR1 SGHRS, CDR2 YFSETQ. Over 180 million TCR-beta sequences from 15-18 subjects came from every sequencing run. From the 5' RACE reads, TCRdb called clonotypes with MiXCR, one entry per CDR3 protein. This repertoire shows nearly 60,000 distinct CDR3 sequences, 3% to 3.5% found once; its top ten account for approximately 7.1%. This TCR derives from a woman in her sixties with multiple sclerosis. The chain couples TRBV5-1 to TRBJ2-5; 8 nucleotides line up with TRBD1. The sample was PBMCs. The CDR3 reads CASSLVGQAPTQYF. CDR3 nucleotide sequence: TGCGCCAGCAGCTTGGTGGGACAGGCTCCCACCCAGTACTTC.